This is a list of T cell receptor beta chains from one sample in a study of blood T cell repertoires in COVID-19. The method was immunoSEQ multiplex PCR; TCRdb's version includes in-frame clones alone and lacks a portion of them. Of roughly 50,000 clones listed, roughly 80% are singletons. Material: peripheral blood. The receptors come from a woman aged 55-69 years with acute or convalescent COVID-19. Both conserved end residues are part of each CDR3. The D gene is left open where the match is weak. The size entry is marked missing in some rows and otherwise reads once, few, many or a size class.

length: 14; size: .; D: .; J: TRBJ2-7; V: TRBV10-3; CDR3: CAISGDLNSYEQYF; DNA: TGTGCCATCAGTGGGGACTTAAATTCCTACGAGCAGTACTTC
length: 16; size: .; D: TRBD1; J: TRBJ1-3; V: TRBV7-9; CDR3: CASSPTDRAGGNTIYF; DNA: TGTGCCAGCAGCCCCACGGACAGGGCAGGTGGAAACACCATATATTTT
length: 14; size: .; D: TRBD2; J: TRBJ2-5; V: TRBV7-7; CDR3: CASSRSGRRETQYF; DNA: TGTGCCAGCAGCAGGAGCGGGAGGCGAGAGACCCAGTACTTC
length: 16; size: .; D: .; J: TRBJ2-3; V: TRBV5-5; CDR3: CASTLEGDGSTDTQYF; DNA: TGTGCCAGCACCCTGGAAGGGGATGGATCCACAGATACGCAGTATTTT
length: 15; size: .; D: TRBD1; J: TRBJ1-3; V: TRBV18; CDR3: CASSPGTASGNTIYF; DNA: TGTGCCAGCTCACCCGGGACAGCCTCTGGAAACACCATATATTTT
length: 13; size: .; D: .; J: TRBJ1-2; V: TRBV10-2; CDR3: CASSEGGNYGYTF; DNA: TGCGCCAGCAGTGAGGGAGGCAACTATGGCTACACCTTC
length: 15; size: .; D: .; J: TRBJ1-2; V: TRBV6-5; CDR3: CASSPLSRLNYGYTF; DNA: TGTGCCAGCAGTCCTTTGAGCAGGTTAAACTATGGCTACACCTTC
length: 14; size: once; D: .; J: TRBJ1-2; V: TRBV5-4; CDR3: CASSPRDIGYGYTF; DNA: TGTGCCAGCAGCCCCCGGGACATAGGCTATGGCTACACCTTC
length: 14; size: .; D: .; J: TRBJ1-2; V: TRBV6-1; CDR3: CASSEVVWNYGYTF; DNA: TGTGCCAGCAGTGAAGTAGTGTGGAACTATGGCTACACCTTC
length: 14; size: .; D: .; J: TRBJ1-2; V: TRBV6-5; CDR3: CASSYTNSGRGYTF; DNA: TGTGCCAGCAGTTACACAAACTCGGGAAGAGGCTACACCTTC
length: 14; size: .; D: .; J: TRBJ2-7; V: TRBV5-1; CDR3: CASSLGRSSYEQYF; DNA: TGCGCCAGCAGCTTGGGACGGAGCTCCTACGAGCAGTACTTC
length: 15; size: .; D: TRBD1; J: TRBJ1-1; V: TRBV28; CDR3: CASSPTGGGSTEAFF; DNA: TGTGCCAGCAGTCCGACAGGGGGCGGGAGCACTGAAGCTTTCTTT
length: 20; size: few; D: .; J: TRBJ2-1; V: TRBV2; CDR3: CASSYASGGYEKNSYNEQFF; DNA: TGTGCCAGCAGTTACGCCTCGGGGGGCTACGAAAAAAACTCCTACAATGAGCAGTTCTTC
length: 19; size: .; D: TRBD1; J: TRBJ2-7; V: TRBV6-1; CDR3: CASSAGVTFGTGTAYEQYF; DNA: TGTGCCAGCAGTGCAGGCGTAACATTTGGGACAGGGACCGCCTACGAGCAGTACTTC
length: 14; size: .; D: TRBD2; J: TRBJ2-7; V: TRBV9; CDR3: CASSANSGGYEQYF; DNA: TGTGCCAGCAGCGCCAATAGCGGGGGATACGAGCAGTACTTC
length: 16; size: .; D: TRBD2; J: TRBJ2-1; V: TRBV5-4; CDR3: CASSHGPSGGYNEQFF; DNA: TGTGCCAGCAGCCATGGTCCTAGCGGGGGGTACAATGAGCAGTTCTTC
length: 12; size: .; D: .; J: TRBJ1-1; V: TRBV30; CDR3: CAFRAGSTEAFF; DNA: TGTGCCTTCAGGGCAGGGTCCACTGAAGCTTTCTTT
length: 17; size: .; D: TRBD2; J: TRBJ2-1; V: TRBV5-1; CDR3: CASSLELAGSSYNEQFF; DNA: TGCGCCAGCAGCTTGGAACTAGCGGGGAGCTCCTACAATGAGCAGTTCTTC
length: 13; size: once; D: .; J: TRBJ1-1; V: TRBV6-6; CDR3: CASSPGRGREAFF; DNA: TGTGCCAGCAGCCCGGGGCGGGGTAGGGAGGCTTTCTTT
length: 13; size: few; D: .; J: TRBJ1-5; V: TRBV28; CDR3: CASSSDSNQPQHF; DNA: TGTGCCAGCAGCTCGGACAGTAATCAGCCCCAGCATTTT
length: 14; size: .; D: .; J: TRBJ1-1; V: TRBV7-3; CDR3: CASSSGHSNTEAFF; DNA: TGTGCCAGCAGCTCGGGACACTCGAACACTGAAGCTTTCTTT
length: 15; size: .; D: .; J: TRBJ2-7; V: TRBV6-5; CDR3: CASSYRGPRTYEQYF; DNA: TGTGCCAGCAGTTATAGGGGTCCGAGAACCTACGAGCAGTACTTC
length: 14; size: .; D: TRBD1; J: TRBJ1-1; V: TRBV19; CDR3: CASSIRGQILEAFF; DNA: TGTGCCAGTAGTATCAGGGGGCAAATCCTCGAAGCTTTCTTT
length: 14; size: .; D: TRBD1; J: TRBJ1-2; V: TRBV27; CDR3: CASSPRTGERGYTF; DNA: TGTGCCAGCAGTCCGCGGACAGGGGAAAGGGGCTACACCTTC
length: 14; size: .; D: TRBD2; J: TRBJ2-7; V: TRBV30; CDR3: CAWSVDGTSGEQYF; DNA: TGTGCCTGGAGTGTTGATGGGACTAGCGGCGAGCAGTACTTC
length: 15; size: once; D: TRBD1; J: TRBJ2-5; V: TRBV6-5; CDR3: CASRSGQGYQETQYF; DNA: TGTGCCAGCAGATCGGGACAGGGGTACCAAGAGACCCAGTACTTC
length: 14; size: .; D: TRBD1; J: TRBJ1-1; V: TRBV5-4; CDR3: CASSLVGDRARAFF; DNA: TGTGCCAGCAGCTTGGTAGGGGACAGGGCCCGAGCTTTCTTT
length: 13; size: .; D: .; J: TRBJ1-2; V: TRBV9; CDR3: CASSVEGGYGYTF; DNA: TGTGCCAGCAGCGTTGAAGGGGGCTATGGCTACACCTTC
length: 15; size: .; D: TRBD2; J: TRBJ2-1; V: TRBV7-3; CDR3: CASSSTSGSYNEQFF; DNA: TGTGCCAGCAGCTCGACTAGCGGGAGCTACAATGAGCAGTTCTTC
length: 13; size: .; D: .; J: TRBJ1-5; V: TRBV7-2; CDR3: CASSYGGGQPQHF; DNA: TGTGCCAGCAGTTACGGAGGTGGGCAGCCCCAGCATTTT
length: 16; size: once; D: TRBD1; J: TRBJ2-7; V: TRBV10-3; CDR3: CAISDYGQGAVDEQYF; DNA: TGTGCCATCAGTGATTACGGACAGGGGGCAGTGGACGAGCAGTACTTC
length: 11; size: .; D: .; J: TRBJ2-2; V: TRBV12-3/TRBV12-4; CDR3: CASSLSIGLFF; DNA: TGTGCCAGCAGTTTATCTATCGGGCTGTTTTTT
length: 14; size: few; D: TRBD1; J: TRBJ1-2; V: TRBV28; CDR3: CASSLPQGNYGYTF; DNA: TGTGCCAGCAGTCTCCCACAGGGGAACTATGGCTACACCTTC
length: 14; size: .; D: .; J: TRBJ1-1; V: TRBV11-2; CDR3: CASSSQGSKTEAFF; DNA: TGTGCCAGCAGCTCACAGGGTTCTAAGACTGAAGCTTTCTTT
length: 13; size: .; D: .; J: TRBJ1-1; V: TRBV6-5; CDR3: CASSYGDSTEAFF; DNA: TGTGCCAGCAGTTACGGTGACTCCACTGAAGCTTTCTTT
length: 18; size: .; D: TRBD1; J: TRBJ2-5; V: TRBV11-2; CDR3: CASSLDPTGGFKKETQYF; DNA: TGTGCCAGCAGCTTAGATCCGACAGGGGGTTTTAAGAAAGAGACCCAGTACTTC
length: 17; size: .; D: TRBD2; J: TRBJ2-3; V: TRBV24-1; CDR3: CATSDAGLAGGWDTQYF; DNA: TGTGCCACCAGTGATGCGGGACTAGCGGGGGGCTGGGATACGCAGTATTTT
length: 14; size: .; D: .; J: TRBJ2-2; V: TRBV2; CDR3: CASSRTVFTGELFF; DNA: TGTGCCAGCAGTCGGACAGTTTTCACCGGGGAGCTGTTTTTT
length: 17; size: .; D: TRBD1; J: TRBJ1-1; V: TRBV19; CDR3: CASSLAGGVYLNTEAFF; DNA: TGTGCCAGTAGTTTGGCAGGGGGCGTTTATTTGAACACTGAAGCTTTCTTT
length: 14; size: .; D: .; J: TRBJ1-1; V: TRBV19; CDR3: CASSIEGSNTEAFF; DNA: TGTGCCAGTAGTATCGAGGGATCCAACACTGAAGCTTTCTTT
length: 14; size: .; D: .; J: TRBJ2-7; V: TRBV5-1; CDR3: CASSLGQSTYEQYF; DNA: TGCGCCAGCAGCTTAGGACAGAGTACCTACGAGCAGTACTTC
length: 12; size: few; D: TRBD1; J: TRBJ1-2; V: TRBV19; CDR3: CASRTGERGYTF; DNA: TGTGCCAGTAGGACAGGGGAGAGAGGCTACACCTTC
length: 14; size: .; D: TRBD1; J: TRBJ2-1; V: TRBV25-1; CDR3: CASNAGQGISEQFF; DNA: TGTGCCAGCAACGCGGGACAGGGTATTAGTGAGCAGTTCTTC
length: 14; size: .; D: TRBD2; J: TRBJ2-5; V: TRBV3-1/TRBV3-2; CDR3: CASSQWTSDETQYF; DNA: TGTGCCAGCAGCCAATGGACTAGCGACGAGACCCAGTACTTC
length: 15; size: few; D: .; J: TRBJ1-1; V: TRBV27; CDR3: CASSQPGILNTEAFF; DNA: TGTGCCAGCAGTCAGCCCGGGATCCTGAACACTGAAGCTTTCTTT